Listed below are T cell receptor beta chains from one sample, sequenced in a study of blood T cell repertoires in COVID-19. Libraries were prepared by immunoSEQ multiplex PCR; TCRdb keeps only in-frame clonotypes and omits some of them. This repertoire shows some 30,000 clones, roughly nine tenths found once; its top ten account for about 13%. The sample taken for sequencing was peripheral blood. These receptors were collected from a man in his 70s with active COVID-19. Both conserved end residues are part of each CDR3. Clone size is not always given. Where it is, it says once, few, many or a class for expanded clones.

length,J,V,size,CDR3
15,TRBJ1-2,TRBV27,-,CASTPIGKGVGGYTF
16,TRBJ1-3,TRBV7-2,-,CASSSSGIQSGNTIYF
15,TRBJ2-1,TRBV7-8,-,CASSFRLAAYNEQFF
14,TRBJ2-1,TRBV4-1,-,CASGGGLSYNEQFF
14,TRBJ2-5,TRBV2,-,CASSELVAGGAQYF
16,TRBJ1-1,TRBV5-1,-,CASSFAPTGMNTEAFF
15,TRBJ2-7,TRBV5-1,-,CASSLAAGASYEQYF
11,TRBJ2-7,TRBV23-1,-,CASSPREWQYF
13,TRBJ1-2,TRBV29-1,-,CSVEGRTEEGYTF
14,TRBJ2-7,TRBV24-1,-,CATSDPSSPYEQYF
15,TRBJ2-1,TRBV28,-,CASSSRKRFYNEQFF
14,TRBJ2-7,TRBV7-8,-,CASSLGAIAYEQYF
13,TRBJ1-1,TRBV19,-,CASSPPVNTEAFF
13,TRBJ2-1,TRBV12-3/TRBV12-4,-,CASSLELGGAAFF
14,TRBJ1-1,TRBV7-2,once,CASSLDRMNTEAFF
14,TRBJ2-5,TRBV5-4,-,CASSLNSGSETQYF
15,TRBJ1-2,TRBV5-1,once,CASSLGRAEYYGYTF
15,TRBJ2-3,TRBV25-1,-,CASSPSAVHTDTQYF
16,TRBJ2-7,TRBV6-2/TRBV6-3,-,CASSYNPSGRSYEQYF
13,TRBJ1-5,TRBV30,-,CAWSPGPNQPQHF
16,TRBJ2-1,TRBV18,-,CASSPLLGQAQGEQFF
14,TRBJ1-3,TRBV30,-,CAWSPGGTGNTIYF
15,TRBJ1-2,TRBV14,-,CASSQVGRGAYGYTF
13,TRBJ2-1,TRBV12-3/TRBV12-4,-,CASSPRTGGEQFF
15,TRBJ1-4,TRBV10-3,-,CATRSLREGIEKLFF
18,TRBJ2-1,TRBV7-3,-,CASSSRAGTGGVRNEQFF